These 19 T cell receptor beta chains were sequenced from one sample in a study of blood T cell repertoires in COVID-19. Using immunoSEQ multiplex PCR, the repertoire was profiled, and TCRdb retains in-frame clones only, with some absent. The sample has fewer than 200,000 clones, around 90% seen once. Sequencing input: PBMCs or T cells enriched from blood (not recorded which). Receptors originate from a woman between 18 and 29 years old who had recovered from COVID-19.

The genes are TRBV9 and TRBJ2-3; maybe TRBD2 (5 bases). Germline V gene lookup returns CDR1 SGDLS and CDR2 YYNGEE. CDR3 length: 14 residues. V was pared by 0 bases and J by 7 bases, with 12 bases between. The CDR3 sequence: CASSVATTGNTQYF. CDR3 DNA sequence: TGTGCCAGCAGCGTAGCTACGACGGGAAATACGCAGTATTTT.

The V call is TRBV6-5, the J call TRBJ1-6; 7 bases align to TRBD1. This CDR3 contains 13 residues. Per the germline V gene, CDR1 is MNHEY and CDR2 is SVGAGI. V trimming: 6 bases; J trimming: 10 bases; junction bases outside the gene matches: 6. As DNA, the CDR3 is TGTGCCAGCAGGGAGACAGGGAGCTCACCCCTCCACTTT. This encodes CASRETGSSPLHF.

The CDR3 DNA reads TGTGCCAGCTCACCAGCCGACAGGGACCAGTTCTTC. Translation gives CASSPADRDQFF. The chain carries TRBV18 and TRBJ2-1; the match to TRBD1 covers 7 bases. Trimming removed 2 bases from V and 13 bases from J; junction bases left unmatched: 5. CDR1 and CDR2 from the germline V gene are KGHSH and LQKENI. The CDR3 is 12 residues long.

The chain has TRBV25-1 and TRBJ1-1, with D hard to call. The germline CDR1 and CDR2 sequences are MGHDK and SYGVNS. With 4 bases removed from V and 4 bases from J, the gap between germline ends came to 10 bases. The CDR3 loop spans 13 amino acids. The CDR3: CASSARVGTEAFF. The CDR3 DNA sequence: TGTGCCAGCAGTGCCCGGGTGGGCACTGAAGCTTTCTTT. Full variable domain (outside the CDR3, taken from reference TRBV25-1 and TRBJ1-1): EADIYQTPRYLVIGTGKKITLECSQTMGHDKMYWYQQDPGMELHLIHYSYGVNSTEKGDLSSESTVSRIRTEHFPLTLESARPSHTSQYLCASSARVGTEAFFGQGTRLTVV.

The chain carries TRBV24-1 and TRBJ1-2; 7 positions match TRBD1. Germline V CDR1 and CDR2: KGHDR, SFDVKD. Trimming cost V 10 bases and J 3 bases; bases outside gene matches: 7. This CDR3 has 13 amino acids. The CDR3 DNA is TGTGCCACGGCCGGGACAGTAGACTATGGCTACACCTTC. This codes for CATAGTVDYGYTF.

This clone occurred a few times. The chain is built from TRBV4-2 and TRBJ1-1; 8 bases line up with TRBD1. Per the germline V gene, CDR1 is LGHNA and CDR2 is YNFKEQ. The CDR3 is 15 amino acids. The ends lost 0 bases at V and 8 bases at J; junction bases unmatched: 8. DNA for the CDR3: TGTGCCAGCAGCCAAGATGGACAGGGCCTGAGGGAAGCTTTCTTT. As protein: CASSQDGQGLREAFF.

The chain has TRBV2 and TRBJ2-2, with a possible D match to TRBD2 (5 bases). Germline V gives CDR1 SNHLY, CDR2 FYNNEI. V was clipped by 7 bases and J by 0 bases, with 15 bases between them. This CDR3 contains 16 residues. The CDR3, as DNA: TGTGCCAGCACCCGGACTGTTATTACGAACACCGGGGAGCTGTTTTTT. Amino acids: CASTRTVITNTGELFF.

The rearrangement links TRBV2 to TRBJ1-2; D is uncertain. From germline, CDR1 is SNHLY and CDR2 FYNNEI. The CDR3 is 13 amino acids. V was clipped by 5 bases and J by 8 bases, with 15 bases between them. CDR3 sequence: CASSPGNPGGYTF. The CDR3 DNA reads as TGTGCCAGCAGTCCCGGGAACCCTGGAGGCTACACCTTC.

This clone was observed a handful of times. The chain has TRBV7-9 and TRBJ2-3; 10 nucleotides match TRBD1. Germline values: CDR1 SEHNR, CDR2 FQNEAQ (reference sequence). There are 16 residues in the CDR3. V trimming: 5 bases; J trimming: 1 base; junction bases outside the gene matches: 6. DNA of the CDR3: TGTGCCAGCAGCCCGCCCGGGACAGGGGGCACAGATACGCAGTATTTT. Its translation is CASSPPGTGGTDTQYF.

CDR3 residues: CASSLAGRSTEAFF. CDR3 DNA sequence: TGTGCCAGCAGCTTGGCGGGGCGAAGCACTGAAGCTTTCTTT. This chain links TRBV7-9 with TRBJ1-1, with D perhaps TRBD1 (5 bases). Germline loops: CDR1 SEHNR, CDR2 FQNEAQ (reference sequence). V was clipped by 3 bases and J by 4 bases, with 12 bases between them. The CDR3 has 14 residues.

This rearrangement joins TRBV5-4 to TRBJ2-3; the match to TRBD2 covers 11 bases. Germline V gene lookup returns CDR1 SGHNT and CDR2 YYREEE (reference sequence). The CDR3 spans 17 residues. V lost 3 bases to trimming and J lost 6 bases; unmatched junction nucleotides: 12. In DNA form, the CDR3 reads TGTGCCAGCAGCTACTTAGCGGGGGGGCCCGAATCCGATACGCAGTATTTT. Its protein product is CASSYLAGGPESDTQYF.

This chain joins TRBV2 and TRBJ1-1, with a possible D match to TRBD1 (6 bases). From germline, CDR1 is SNHLY and CDR2 FYNNEI. V lost 7 bases, J lost 11 bases, and 26 bases lay in between. The CDR3 loop spans 15 amino acids. Here the CDR3 DNA reads TGTGCCAGCAACCCAGGGACCGTACAGGGAAGGGTGGCTTTCTTT. Its protein product is CASNPGTVQGRVAFF.

This clone has just one count. CDR3 region: CASSERREGIYEQYF. The CDR3 nucleotides read TGTGCCAGCAGTGAAAGGCGGGAGGGAATCTACGAGCAGTACTTC. V and J are TRBV6-1 and TRBJ2-7; 9 positions match TRBD2. This CDR3 region has 15 residues. V lost 2 bases and J lost 3; bases outside the gene matches: 5. Looked up from germline, CDR1 is MNHNS and CDR2 is SASEGT.

This chain joins TRBV19 and TRBJ2-1; 11 positions agree with TRBD2. J was trimmed by 8 bases and V by 3 bases; bases with no gene match: 18. In germline, CDR1 is LNHDA, CDR2 SQIVND (reference sequence). The CDR3 is made up of 19 amino acids. The CDR3 DNA reads as TGTGCCAGTAGTATTAGCGGACAGGGTTCGACTAGCGGGAAGGATGAGCAGTTCTTC. The encoded protein is CASSISGQGSTSGKDEQFF.

The chain couples TRBV24-1 to TRBJ1-2; 7 bases fit TRBD1. In germline, CDR1 is KGHDR, CDR2 SFDVKD. With 0 bases clipped from V and 4 bases from J, the junction kept 10 bases outside the gene matches. The CDR3 has 17 amino acids. As DNA, the CDR3 is TGTGCCACCAGTGATTTGCCCGGGACAGAAGGGGTCTATGGCTACACCTTC. Translated, it gives CATSDLPGTEGVYGYTF.

The V gene is TRBV19, the J gene TRBJ2-7; D may be TRBD2 (6 bases). The CDR3 is 14 residues long. Deletions cut 3 bases from V and 0 bases from J, with 9 bases between. Germline V lookup: CDR1 LNHDA, CDR2 SQIVND (reference sequence). The CDR3 DNA sequence: TGTGCCAGTAGTATGTTCGGGAGCTCCTACGAGCAGTACTTC. This gives the protein CASSMFGSSYEQYF.

The gene calls are TRBV7-9 and TRBJ1-1; no clear D. Looked up from germline, CDR1 is SEHNR and CDR2 is FQNEAQ (reference sequence). The CDR3 consists of 14 residues. V dropped 4 bases and J dropped 4 bases, with 13 bases sitting between them. The CDR3 loop is CASSSRDYSTEAFF. For the CDR3, the DNA is TGTGCCAGCAGCTCCCGCGATTATAGCACTGAAGCTTTCTTT.

The CDR3 DNA reads as TGCGCCAGCAGCCAAGATTGGGGGGGCACTAATGAAAAACTGTTTTTT. Its protein is CASSQDWGGTNEKLFF. The chain is built from TRBV4-1 and TRBJ1-4, with TRBD1 as a possible D gene (6 bases). This CDR3 region has 16 residues. From germline, CDR1 is MGHRA and CDR2 YSYEKL. Trimming stripped 0 bases from V and 2 bases from J, with 10 bases between.

This clone was seen just once. This rearrangement joins TRBV1 to TRBJ2-2; the table calls TRBD2, which could not be checked here. TRBV1 is described as a pseudogene. The CDR3 has 15 residues. DNA for the CDR3: TGCACCAGCAGCCCCAGCGGGGGGGCAGCCGGGGAGCTGTTTTTT. Translating it yields CTSSPSGGAAGELFF.